This T cell receptor beta chain was sequenced for a study of OX40 agonist ivuxolimab in advanced cancers. Autoimmune disease history or systemic immunosuppression excluded patients. Cycle 7 day 1, cycle 4 day 1, and baseline were the timepoints at which blood was sampled. Points from the study as a whole: Clonal expansion from baseline to week 6 occurred in both CD4+ and CD8+ T cells. More expanded clones were found, on average, in CD8+ than in CD4+ T cells.

Comments on this clone: The antigen remains undetermined.

CDR1 MDHEN and CDR2 SYDVKM come from the germline V gene. Trimming took 3 bases from V and 0 from J, leaving 10 bases between them. The CDR3 is 15 amino acids. Only in-frame clones appear in the TCRdb table, and some are missing; sequencing was by immunoSEQ multiplex PCR. The sample has more than 45,000 clones; 70% to 90% are singletons. The sequence was collected from an adult with an advanced solid tumor such as melanoma, head and neck, liver or kidney cancer. The sequencing used CD4+ or CD8+ T cells sorted from blood, collected in a trial of the OX40 agonist ivuxolimab. The V call is TRBV28, the J call TRBJ2-3; maybe TRBD2 (5 bases). The CDR3, as DNA: TGTGCCAGCAGTTTCGAGGGAAAAAGCACAGATACGCAGTATTTT. Amino acid sequence: CASSFEGKSTDTQYF.